This T cell receptor beta chain was retrieved from a study of blood T cell repertoires in COVID-19. Repertoires were generated with immunoSEQ multiplex PCR, while TCRdb's copy carries only in-frame clones and drops some. The sample records 430,000 or so clones, approximately 90% being singletons. The germline V gene has CDR1 SQVTM and CDR2 ANQGSEA. The junction had 13 bases not matched to a gene; V was cut back by 6 bases and J by 9 bases. The CDR3 has 15 amino acids. The rearrangement uses TRBV29-1 and TRBJ2-1, with TRBD1 identical over 11 bases. The specimen sequenced was PBMCs or T cells enriched from blood (not recorded which). The origin of this receptor is a woman aged 40 to 49 who had recovered from COVID-19. This CDR3 reads CSVAQGTGGRAEQFF. CDR3 coding DNA: TGCAGCGTCGCGCAAGGGACAGGGGGAAGGGCTGAGCAGTTCTTC.